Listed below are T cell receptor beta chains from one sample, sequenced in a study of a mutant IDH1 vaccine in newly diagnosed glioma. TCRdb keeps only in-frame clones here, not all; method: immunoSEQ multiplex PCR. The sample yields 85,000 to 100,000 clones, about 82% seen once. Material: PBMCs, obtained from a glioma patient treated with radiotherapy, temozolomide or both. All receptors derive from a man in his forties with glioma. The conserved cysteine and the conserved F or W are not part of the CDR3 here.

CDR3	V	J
ATSRDLGEQY	TRBV15	TRBJ2-7
ASSYSSTDTQY	TRBV6-6	TRBJ2-3
ASSQDPRGKTEAF	TRBV4-3	TRBJ1-1
ASSLGHAINEKLF	TRBV7-8	TRBJ1-4
ASRPGTGSYEQY	TRBV2	TRBJ2-7
AISEPTKPAETYNEQF	TRBV10-3	TRBJ2-1
ASSPPGTPSGAF	TRBV18	TRBJ1-1
ASSLTGRNQETQY	TRBV19	TRBJ2-5
ASSSERGETQY	TRBV5-4	TRBJ2-5
ASSLEGGQGSYEQY	TRBV7-8	TRBJ2-7
ASSQRTSGAATNEKLF	TRBV4-2	TRBJ1-4
ASSPPGKSRRQKMNTGELF	TRBV18	TRBJ2-2
ASGPGTGGYEQY	TRBV18	TRBJ2-7
ATSREGTEGGYT	TRBV15	TRBJ1-2
ASSPQPQH	TRBV10-1	TRBJ1-5
ASSQEVGRRAGQPQH	TRBV4-2	TRBJ1-5
ASSLSGTGGDYGYT	TRBV7-8	TRBJ1-2
ASSYRQFNTEAF	TRBV6-5	TRBJ1-1
ASSLERGIGAF	TRBV7-9	TRBJ1-1
ASSPGLAGLYEQY	TRBV2	TRBJ2-7
ASSLTGYSYEQY	TRBV13	TRBJ2-7
ATSENRGPYYEQY	TRBV6-1	TRBJ2-7
ASSSGTSGRGDTQY	TRBV5-6	TRBJ2-3
ASSQGATAFPYEQY	TRBV9	TRBJ2-7
ASSLPRPGETYEQY	TRBV5-1	TRBJ2-7
ASSLTGTGFNYGYT	TRBV5-1	TRBJ1-2
ASSDWQGNSPLH	TRBV6-1	TRBJ1-6
ASSPRQNTEAF	TRBV9	TRBJ1-1
SVYPEAF	TRBV29-1	TRBJ1-1
ASSQGQPIRDEKLF	TRBV4-2	TRBJ1-4
ASSWAGASQVETQY	TRBV5-6	TRBJ2-5
ASSSGTGGAYGYT	TRBV7-9	TRBJ1-2
ASSIGVTANQPQH	TRBV19	TRBJ1-5
SVDTAGWETQY	TRBV29-1	TRBJ2-5
ASSYSYEQY	TRBV28	TRBJ2-7
SARAVEAF	TRBV29-1	TRBJ1-1
ASSSDQNTEAF	TRBV18	TRBJ1-1
ASSLDYLRDTQY	TRBV5-1	TRBJ2-3
ASSGSGAEAF	TRBV5-6	TRBJ1-1
ATRVGTIGLASLETQY	TRBV10-3	TRBJ2-5
ASSQVRGGTQY	TRBV14	TRBJ2-3
ASSLEQGAGDTQY	TRBV5-4	TRBJ2-3
ASSPQVSRGNTIY	TRBV25-1	TRBJ1-3
ASSLLVGTGGFEQY	TRBV5-1	TRBJ2-7
ASSLTGNEQF	TRBV11-2	TRBJ2-1
ASSISWADTIY	TRBV19	TRBJ1-3
ASSRQGQYEQY	TRBV27	TRBJ2-7
ASSLVGGSYNEQF	TRBV5-1	TRBJ2-1
ASSSPTGSGNTIY	TRBV6-6	TRBJ1-3
ASSLGPYNEQF	TRBV5-4	TRBJ2-1
AWSVIRETKNIQY	TRBV30	TRBJ2-4
AWSEMGIYEQH	TRBV30	TRBJ2-7
ASSLVQLHNTEAF	TRBV7-2	TRBJ1-1
ASSIILGDYEQY	TRBV7-2	TRBJ2-7
ASNTWAGESSYNEQF	TRBV7-9	TRBJ2-1